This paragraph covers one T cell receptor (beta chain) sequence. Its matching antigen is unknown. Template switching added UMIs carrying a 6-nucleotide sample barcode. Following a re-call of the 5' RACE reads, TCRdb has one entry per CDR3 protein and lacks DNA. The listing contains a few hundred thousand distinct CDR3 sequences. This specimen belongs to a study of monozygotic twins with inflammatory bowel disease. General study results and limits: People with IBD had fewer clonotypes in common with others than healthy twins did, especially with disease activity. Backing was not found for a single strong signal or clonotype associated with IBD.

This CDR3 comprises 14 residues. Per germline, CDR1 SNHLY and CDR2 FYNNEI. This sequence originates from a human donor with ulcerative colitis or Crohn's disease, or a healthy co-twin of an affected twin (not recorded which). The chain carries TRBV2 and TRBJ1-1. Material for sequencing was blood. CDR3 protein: CASSEDSSSGEAFF.